This is a list of T cell receptor beta chains from one sample in a study of CD8 T cells in Susac syndrome. TCRdb redid the calling of the immunoSEQ multiplex PCR reads with MiXCR, one entry per CDR3 protein. The repertoire includes approximately 220,000 distinct CDR3 sequences, roughly 90% of them detected once, and around 0.13% sits in the top ten. Sample: CD8+ T cells from PBMCs. The receptors stem from a human donor with multiple sclerosis. CDR3s include the opening cysteine and the closing phenylalanine or tryptophan. Fields, in order: V gene, D gene, J gene, clone size, CDR3 DNA, CDR3 protein. The D gene is left open where the match is weak. Size values are once, few and many counts, or a class for expanded clones, and some rows have none.

V: TRBV12-3/TRBV12-4
D: -
J: TRBJ1-2
size: -
DNA: TGTGCCAGCAGACAAGACCTGGGGATCGGCTACACCTTC
CDR3: CASRQDLGIGYTF

V: TRBV6-5
D: TRBD2
J: TRBJ2-5
size: once
DNA: TGTGCCAGCAGTTACTCGCTAGCGGACCAAGAGACCCAGTACTTC
CDR3: CASSYSLADQETQYF

V: TRBV18
D: -
J: TRBJ1-1
size: few
DNA: TGTGCCAGCTCACTTGGGTACACTGAAGCTTTCTTT
CDR3: CASSLGYTEAFF

V: TRBV12-3/TRBV12-4
D: TRBD2
J: TRBJ2-7
size: -
DNA: TGTGCCAGCAGTCAAACGCGGGGGAACGAGCAGTACTTC
CDR3: CASSQTRGNEQYF

V: TRBV5-4
D: TRBD1
J: TRBJ2-7
size: -
DNA: TGTGCCAGCAGCGGGGGAGGACAGGGGGCGTCGGAGCAGTACTTC
CDR3: CASSGGGQGASEQYF

V: TRBV2
D: -
J: TRBJ2-1
size: -
DNA: TGTGCCAGCAGTGAACAGGCCTCCTACAATGAGCAGTTCTTC
CDR3: CASSEQASYNEQFF

V: TRBV13
D: TRBD1
J: TRBJ1-4
size: -
DNA: TGTGCCAGCAGCGAACAGGGGGCGCGGGCAACTAATGAAAAACTGTTTTTT
CDR3: CASSEQGARATNEKLFF

V: TRBV12-3/TRBV12-4
D: TRBD1
J: TRBJ1-2
size: -
DNA: TGTGCCAGCAGTGCGTTAGACAGGGTTACTAACTATGGCTACACCTTC
CDR3: CASSALDRVTNYGYTF

V: TRBV4-3
D: -
J: TRBJ2-7
size: -
DNA: TGCGCCAGCAGCCAAACACAAAGCCCCGGCTACGAGCAGTACTTC
CDR3: CASSQTQSPGYEQYF

V: TRBV9
D: -
J: TRBJ2-7
size: once
DNA: TGTGCCAGCAGCGTAGGGGCACTTTCCTACGAGCAGTACTTC
CDR3: CASSVGALSYEQYF

V: TRBV11-2
D: -
J: TRBJ2-1
size: -
DNA: TGTGCCAGCAGCCTAGCGACAGGGAACTACAATGAGCAGTTCTTC
CDR3: CASSLATGNYNEQFF

V: TRBV6-4
D: -
J: TRBJ1-4
size: -
DNA: TGTGCCAGCGGGCAGTGGATATTCGTTAATGTGTTTTTT
CDR3: CASGQWIFVNVFF

V: TRBV10-3
D: TRBD2
J: TRBJ2-7
size: -
DNA: TGTGCCATCAGTCCGGCAGCCCGGGACTACTCCTACGAGCAGTACTTC
CDR3: CAISPAARDYSYEQYF

V: TRBV12-3/TRBV12-4
D: TRBD1
J: TRBJ2-7
size: -
DNA: TGTGCCAGCAGTTTCAGTCAGGGGGCCGTCGAGCAGTACTTC
CDR3: CASSFSQGAVEQYF

V: TRBV19
D: -
J: TRBJ1-5
size: -
DNA: TGTGCCAGTAGTACTTACAATCAGCCCCAGCATTTT
CDR3: CASSTYNQPQHF

V: TRBV5-1
D: TRBD1
J: TRBJ1-1
size: -
DNA: TGCGCCAGCAGAGGAGAGTTAGGACAGGAGGCGGCTGAAGCTTTCTTT
CDR3: CASRGELGQEAAEAFF

V: TRBV7-9
D: -
J: TRBJ1-2
size: once
DNA: TGTGCCAGCAGCTTTCAAGACAGTGGGATTGATGGCTACACCTTC
CDR3: CASSFQDSGIDGYTF

V: TRBV19
D: -
J: TRBJ2-6
size: few
DNA: TGTGCCAGTAGTGCTGGCTCTGGGGCCAACGTCCTGACTTTC
CDR3: CASSAGSGANVLTF

V: TRBV3-1
D: -
J: TRBJ2-7
size: -
DNA: TGTGCCAGCAGCCAAGAGAGGCTTCGGCGTAACGAGCAGTACTTC
CDR3: CASSQERLRRNEQYF

V: TRBV7-9
D: TRBD1
J: TRBJ1-1
size: -
DNA: TGTGCCAGCAGCCCCCCCGGGACAGGGAACACTGAAGCTTTCTTT
CDR3: CASSPPGTGNTEAFF

V: TRBV20-1
D: TRBD2
J: TRBJ2-3
size: once
DNA: TGCAGTGCTCCACCGACTAGCGGGGGCACAGATACGCAGTATTTT
CDR3: CSAPPTSGGTDTQYF

V: TRBV29-1
D: -
J: TRBJ1-2
size: once
DNA: TGCAGCGTTGAAGAGGTGCCCCAGGAAAGCTTCCGGGGCTACACCTTC
CDR3: CSVEEVPQESFRGYTF

V: TRBV7-9
D: -
J: TRBJ2-5
size: -
DNA: TGTGCCAGCGGGGTGGGGGGTGTCCAAGAGACCCAGTACTTC
CDR3: CASGVGGVQETQYF

V: TRBV11-1
D: -
J: TRBJ1-1
size: -
DNA: TGTGCCAGCAGCTTAGGGCTATGGGGAGATGAAGCTTTCTTT
CDR3: CASSLGLWGDEAFF

V: TRBV6-2/TRBV6-3
D: TRBD2
J: TRBJ2-7
size: -
DNA: TGTGCCAGCAGATCCCCGGGACTAGCGCCGTCCTACGAGCAGTACTTC
CDR3: CASRSPGLAPSYEQYF

V: TRBV25-1
D: TRBD2
J: TRBJ2-5
size: -
DNA: TGTGCCAGCAGTGATAGGACTAGCGGACAAGAGACCCAGTACTTC
CDR3: CASSDRTSGQETQYF

V: TRBV3-1
D: TRBD2
J: TRBJ2-2
size: -
DNA: TGTGCCAGCAGTCCTTACGGGAGGTACACCGGGGAGCTGTTTTTT
CDR3: CASSPYGRYTGELFF

V: TRBV27
D: TRBD1
J: TRBJ2-7
size: -
DNA: TGTGCCAGCAGTCGCTCTGGACAGGGGATCTACGAGCAGTACTTC
CDR3: CASSRSGQGIYEQYF

V: TRBV30
D: -
J: TRBJ1-6
size: -
DNA: TGTGCCTGGAGTGGAGCAGGCCCTAATTCACCCCTCCACTTT
CDR3: CAWSGAGPNSPLHF

V: TRBV25-1
D: -
J: TRBJ2-3
size: -
DNA: TGTGCCAGCAGTGCCCCGGGCCCTGGTACGCAGTATTTT
CDR3: CASSAPGPGTQYF

V: TRBV27
D: -
J: TRBJ2-5
size: -
DNA: TGTGCCAGCAGTTTAAGGAAAGGTGGGAGCAAGGGGCAAGAGACCCAGTACTTC
CDR3: CASSLRKGGSKGQETQYF

V: TRBV18
D: -
J: TRBJ2-3
size: -
DNA: TGTGCCAGCTCGGTGGGACGGTCGGTCACAGATACGCAGTATTTT
CDR3: CASSVGRSVTDTQYF

V: TRBV5-6
D: -
J: TRBJ2-5
size: -
DNA: TGTGCCAGCAGCTTTGGTGGGGACGTAGAGACCCAGTACTTC
CDR3: CASSFGGDVETQYF

V: TRBV4-1
D: TRBD2
J: TRBJ2-2
size: -
DNA: TGCGCCAGCAGCCAAGGGAGCGGGGCTAACACCGGGGAGCTGTTTTTT
CDR3: CASSQGSGANTGELFF

V: TRBV5-1
D: -
J: TRBJ2-2
size: -
DNA: TGCGCCAGCAGCTTGGGTTTACTGGACAACACCGGGGAGCTGTTTTTT
CDR3: CASSLGLLDNTGELFF

V: TRBV5-6
D: -
J: TRBJ2-1
size: -
DNA: TGTGCCAGCAGCTTGACTGGTCACAATGAGCAGTTCTTC
CDR3: CASSLTGHNEQFF

V: TRBV19
D: TRBD1
J: TRBJ1-1
size: -
DNA: TGTGCCAGTAAGGACAGGCCCACTGAAGCTTTCTTT
CDR3: CASKDRPTEAFF

V: TRBV6-2/TRBV6-3
D: -
J: TRBJ1-1
size: -
DNA: TGTGCCAGCAGTTACCCCGGGTACACTGAAGCTTTCTTT
CDR3: CASSYPGYTEAFF

V: TRBV7-3
D: TRBD1
J: TRBJ2-3
size: -
DNA: TGTGCCAGCAGCTACGGGACAGCTAGCACAGATACGCAGTATTTT
CDR3: CASSYGTASTDTQYF

V: TRBV7-9
D: -
J: TRBJ2-1
size: -
DNA: TGTGCCAGCAGCAACCTCGCAGGGGGGATCTACAATGAGCAGTTCTTC
CDR3: CASSNLAGGIYNEQFF

V: TRBV7-3
D: -
J: TRBJ1-2
size: -
DNA: TGTGCCAGCAGCTTAGGCAACTTCTATGGCTACACCTTC
CDR3: CASSLGNFYGYTF

V: TRBV12-3/TRBV12-4
D: -
J: TRBJ2-3
size: -
DNA: TGTGCCAGCAGCTGGTCCACAGATACGCAGTATTTT
CDR3: CASSWSTDTQYF

V: TRBV6-6
D: -
J: TRBJ2-3
size: -
DNA: TGTGCCAGCAGTTACTCGGACTACACAGATACGCAGTATTTT
CDR3: CASSYSDYTDTQYF